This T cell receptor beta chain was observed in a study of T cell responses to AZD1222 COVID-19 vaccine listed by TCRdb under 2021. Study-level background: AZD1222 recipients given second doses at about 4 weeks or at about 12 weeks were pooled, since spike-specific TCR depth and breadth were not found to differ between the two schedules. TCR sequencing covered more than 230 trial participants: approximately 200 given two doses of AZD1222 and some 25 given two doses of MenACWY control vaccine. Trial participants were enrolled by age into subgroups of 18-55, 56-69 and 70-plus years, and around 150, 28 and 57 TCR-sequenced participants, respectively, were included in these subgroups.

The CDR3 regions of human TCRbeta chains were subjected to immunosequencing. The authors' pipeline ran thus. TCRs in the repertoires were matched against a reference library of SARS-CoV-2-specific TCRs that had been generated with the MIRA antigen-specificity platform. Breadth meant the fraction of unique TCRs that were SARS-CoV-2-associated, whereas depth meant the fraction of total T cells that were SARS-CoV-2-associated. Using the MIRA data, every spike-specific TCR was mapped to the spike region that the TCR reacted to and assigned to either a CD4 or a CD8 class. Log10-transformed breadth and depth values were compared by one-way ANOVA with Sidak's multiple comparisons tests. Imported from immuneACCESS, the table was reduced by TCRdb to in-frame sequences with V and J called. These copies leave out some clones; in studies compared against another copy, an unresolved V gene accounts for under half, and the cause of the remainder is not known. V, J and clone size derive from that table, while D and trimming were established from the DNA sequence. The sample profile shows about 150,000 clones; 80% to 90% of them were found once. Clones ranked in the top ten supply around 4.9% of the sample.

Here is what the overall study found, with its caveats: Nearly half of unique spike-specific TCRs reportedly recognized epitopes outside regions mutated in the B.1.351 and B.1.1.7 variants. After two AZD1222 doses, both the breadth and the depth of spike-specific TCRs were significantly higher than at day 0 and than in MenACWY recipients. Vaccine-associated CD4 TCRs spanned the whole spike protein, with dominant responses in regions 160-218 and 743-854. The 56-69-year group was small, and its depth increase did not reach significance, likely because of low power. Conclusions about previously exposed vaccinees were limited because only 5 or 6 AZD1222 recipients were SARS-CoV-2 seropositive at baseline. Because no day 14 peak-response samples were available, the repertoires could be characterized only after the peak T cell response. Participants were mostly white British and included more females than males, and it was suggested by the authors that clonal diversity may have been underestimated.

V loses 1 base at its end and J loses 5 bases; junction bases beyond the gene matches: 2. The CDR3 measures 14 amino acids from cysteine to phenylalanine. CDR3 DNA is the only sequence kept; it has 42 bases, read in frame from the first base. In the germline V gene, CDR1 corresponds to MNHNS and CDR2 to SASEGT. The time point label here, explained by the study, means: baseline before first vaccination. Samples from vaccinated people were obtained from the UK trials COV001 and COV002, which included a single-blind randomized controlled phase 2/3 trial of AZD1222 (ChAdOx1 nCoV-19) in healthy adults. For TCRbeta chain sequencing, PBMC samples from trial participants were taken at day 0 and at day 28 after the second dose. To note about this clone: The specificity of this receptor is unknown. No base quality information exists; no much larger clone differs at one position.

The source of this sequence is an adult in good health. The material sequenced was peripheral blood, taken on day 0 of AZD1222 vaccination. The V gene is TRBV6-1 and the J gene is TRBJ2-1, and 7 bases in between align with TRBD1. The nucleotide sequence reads TGTGCCAGCAGTGAAGAGACAGGGAACAATGAGCAGTTCTTC. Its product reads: CASSEETGNNEQFF.